These 15 T cell receptor beta chains were all obtained from the same sample, sequenced in a study of T cells in Graves' hyperthyroidism and ophthalmopathy (dated by TCRdb to the late 2010s). Receptor libraries were prepared by multiplex PCR. Sequenced using an Illumina HiSeq 2000. The TCR beta CDR3 regions were amplified from the RNA transcripts. The TCR CDR3 was subjected to a first round of RT-PCR using the HTBI primer set and the Qiagen OneStep RT-PCR kit. TCRdb reran the public reads through fastp at Q25 and MiXCR, keeping productive beta chains. For every CDR3 protein sequence, its rows merge into one entry that carries the most common genes and DNA. Across this sample there are approximately 360,000 distinct CDR3 sequences, with more than 20% seen only once. The top ten clones comprise over 70% of the sample. Sequenced material: blood. Receptors were obtained from a man aged 50-59 years with Graves' hyperthyroidism.

This clonotype appeared a few times. This chain uses TRBV20-1 with TRBJ2-7; no clear D. Germline V gene data show CDR1 as DFQATT and CDR2 as SNEGSKA (reference sequence). The V and J ends lost 6 bases and 0 bases respectively, with 18 bases between them. The CDR3 totals 15 residues. CDR3 in DNA: TGCAGTGCCAAAACGACCCTGCCAAACTCCTACGAGCAGTACTTC. This translates into CSAKTTLPNSYEQYF.

This clonotype was observed many times. The V gene is TRBV11-3, the J gene TRBJ2-5; maybe TRBD1 (6 bases). V shed 1 base and J shed 9 bases, with 15 bases lying between them. CDR1 is SGHNT, CDR2 YENEEA, per germline. The CDR3 covers 14 residues. In nucleotides, the CDR3 is TGTGCCAGCAGCTTAGTAGGGGGAATGGGTTCCCAGTACTTC. Residues: CASSLVGGMGSQYF.

This clonotype was found many times. V and J are TRBV11-2 and TRBJ2-7; D call uncertain. The CDR3 is made up of 15 amino acids. V was pared by 4 bases and J by 4 bases, with 17 bases between. In germline, CDR1 is SGHAT, CDR2 FQNNGV. DNA for the CDR3: TGTGCCAGCAGCTCCCCCCTGGGTCAATTTTACGAGCAGTACTTC. This codes for CASSSPLGQFYEQYF.

This clonotype was seen a few times. V gene TRBV12-3 or TRBV12-4 combines with J gene TRBJ2-2, with D uncertain. V lost 2 bases and J 2 bases, leaving 6 bases between the germline ends. This CDR3 has 14 amino acids. CDR3 coding DNA: TGTGCCAGCAGTTTAAGGGTTAACACCGGGGAGCTGTTTTTT. Its translation: CASSLRVNTGELFF.

CDR3 DNA: TGTGCCAGCAGCTTGGGGAGGGTTGTGTTGGACACCGGGGAGCTGTTTTTT. Translation: CASSLGRVVLDTGELFF. The chain is built from TRBV5-5 and TRBJ2-2, with TRBD2 as a possible D gene (6 bases). The CDR3 is 17 amino acids. V gave up 0 bases and J gave up 3 bases, with 15 bases separating them. Germline values: CDR1 SGHKS, CDR2 YYEKEE (reference sequence).

A few counts support this clonotype. The chain couples TRBV9 to TRBJ2-3; D unclear. V was trimmed by 0 bases and J by 5 bases, leaving 10 bases between them. The germline V gene has CDR1 SGDLS and CDR2 YYNGEE. The CDR3 runs 14 residues. The CDR3 sequence is CASSVGPSQDTQYF. CDR3 in DNA: TGTGCCAGCAGCGTAGGACCGTCCCAAGATACGCAGTATTTT.

This chain links TRBV10-1 with TRBJ2-7; no clear D gene. Trimming removed 2 bases from V and 7 bases from J, with 12 bases in between. Germline CDR1 WNHNN, CDR2 SYGVQD (reference sequence). The CDR3 runs to 13 residues. CDR3 nucleotide sequence: TGCGCCAGCAGTGAGGGTAGGCGTAGTGAGCAGTACTTC. This encodes CASSEGRRSEQYF.

This clonotype was recorded a few times. For the CDR3, the DNA is TGTGCCAGCAGCGGTAGGTCAGTCGATGAGCAGTTCTTC. This encodes CASSGRSVDEQFF. This rearrangement joins TRBV28 to TRBJ2-1, with D hard to call. CDR1 MDHEN and CDR2 SYDVKM come from the germline V gene. V gave up 6 bases and J gave up 8 bases, with 14 bases separating them. The length of the CDR3 is 13 residues.

The chain recombines TRBV6-2 or TRBV6-3 with TRBJ2-3; D is possibly TRBD1 or TRBD2 (6 bases each). Germline CDR1 reads MNHEY; CDR2 reads SVGEGT. V lost 0 bases, J lost 1 base, and 8 bases lay in between. The CDR3 contains 15 residues. This CDR3 reads CASSYSRGGTDTQYF. CDR3 DNA: TGTGCCAGCAGTTACTCGAGGGGGGGCACAGATACGCAGTATTTT.

This clonotype was found a few times. The chain couples TRBV20-1 to TRBJ2-4; D not resolved. The CDR3 has 14 residues. CDR1 and CDR2 from the germline V gene are DFQATT and SNEGSKA (reference sequence). V lost 0 bases to trimming and J lost 0 bases, with 6 bases between them. The CDR3 sequence: CSAREAIAKNIQYF. CDR3 nucleotide sequence: TGCAGTGCTAGAGAGGCCATAGCCAAAAACATTCAGTACTTC.

The CDR3 loop is CSARSHSEQYF. The CDR3, as DNA: TGCAGTGCTAGATCACATTCCGAGCAGTACTTC. The chain combines TRBV20-1 with TRBJ2-7; D not certain. In germline, CDR1 is DFQATT, CDR2 SNEGSKA (reference sequence). There are 11 residues in the CDR3. Trimming stripped 2 bases from V and 6 bases from J, with 8 bases between.

This clonotype was detected ten times or more. The V call is TRBV20-1, the J call TRBJ2-3; 10 bases align to TRBD2. With 5 bases clipped from V and 4 bases from J, the junction kept 9 bases outside the gene matches. CDR1 and CDR2 (germline): DFQATT, SNEGSKA (reference sequence). The CDR3 spans 15 residues. In nucleotides, the CDR3 is TGCAGTGCTGTGAGAGCGGGAGGGCCGCCAGATACGCAGTATTTT. This sequence encodes CSAVRAGGPPDTQYF.

This chain links TRBV12-3 or TRBV12-4 with TRBJ2-1, with D unresolved. This CDR3 is built from 11 residues. The V end was cut by 6 bases, the J end by 4 bases, with 4 bases between. CDR3: CASRIYNEQFF. The CDR3 coding sequence is TGTGCCAGCAGAATATACAATGAGCAGTTCTTC.

This clonotype appeared many times. The chain has TRBV6-1 and TRBJ1-5; D remains unclear. Germline V gene data show CDR1 as MNHNS and CDR2 as SASEGT. V dropped 4 bases and J dropped 0 bases, with 10 bases sitting between them. The CDR3 runs 15 residues. The DNA of the CDR3 is TGTGCCAGCAGTGCCGACAAAGCTAGCAATCAGCCCCAGCATTTT. It specifies CASSADKASNQPQHF.

J is TRBJ1-2 and V is TRBV24-1; the match to TRBD1 covers 8 bases. This CDR3 region has 13 residues. Germline CDR1 KGHDR, CDR2 SFDVKD. Trimming at V came to 3 bases and at J to 5 bases, leaving 1 base not matched to a gene. The CDR3 spells CATSDQGAYGYTF. The CDR3, as DNA: TGTGCCACCAGTGATCAGGGGGCGTATGGCTACACCTTC.